Following are 23 T cell receptor beta chains from one sample sequenced in a study of blood T cell repertoires in COVID-19. Profiling relied on immunoSEQ multiplex PCR, and the TCRdb table lists in-frame clones only, not all of them. There are 200,000 to 250,000 clones in the sample; approximately 83% occur only once, and about 3.9% lies in the top ten. Sample: PBMCs or T cells enriched from blood (not recorded which). These receptors were obtained from a woman in her thirties or forties who had been exposed to COVID-19.

The CDR3 region has the DNA TGTGCCTGGGGGGTAGGGGGGGACACAGATACGCAGTATTTT. Its translation is CAWGVGGDTDTQYF. The rearrangement links TRBV30 to TRBJ2-3; possibly TRBD2 for D (7 bases). This CDR3 region has 14 residues. Deletions cut 5 bases from V and 2 bases from J, with 14 bases between. CDR1 and CDR2 (germline): GTSNPN, SVGIG (reference sequence).

The J gene is TRBJ1-2, the V gene TRBV19; weak D call: TRBD1 (6 bases). Germline V gives CDR1 LNHDA, CDR2 SQIVND (reference sequence). The CDR3 sequence is 12 residues long. V was clipped by 4 bases and J by 8 bases, with 11 bases between them. The CDR3 is CASSTGERGYTF. CDR3 nucleotides: TGTGCCAGTAGTACAGGGGAAAGGGGCTACACCTTC.

The chain couples TRBV19 to TRBJ1-6; 10 positions agree with TRBD1. The CDR3 totals 17 residues. J was trimmed by 1 base and V by 8 bases; bases with no gene match: 8. Germline CDR1 reads LNHDA; CDR2 reads SQIVND (reference sequence). As DNA, the CDR3 is TGTGCCAGTGGGGGCCGGGACAGGGGATCCTATAATTCACCCCTCCACTTT. It yields the protein CASGGRDRGSYNSPLHF.

The V gene is TRBV15, the J gene TRBJ1-2; D not resolved. V dropped 0 bases and J dropped 11 bases, with 16 bases sitting between them. CDR3 length: 14 amino acids. Germline-derived CDR1 and CDR2 are LNHNV and YYDKDF (reference sequence). The CDR3 region is CATSREREGSSYTF. Written as DNA, the CDR3 is TGTGCCACCAGCAGAGAAAGGGAAGGGAGCAGTTACACCTTC.

This clone was counted only a few times. The chain carries TRBV4-3 and TRBJ1-2; possibly TRBD1 for D (6 bases). This CDR3 spans 15 amino acids. Germline lookup yields CDR1 LGHNA and CDR2 YSLEER. V shed 3 bases and J shed 7 bases, with 18 bases lying between them. CDR3 coding DNA: TGCGCCAGCAGCCACATTCGGGGGGCGCGGAGTGGCTACACCTTC. Protein: CASSHIRGARSGYTF.

This sequence joins TRBV5-1 and TRBJ1-1; possible D gene TRBD1, 5 bases. The germline V gene encodes CDR1 SGHRS and CDR2 YFSETQ. V was cut by 4 bases and J by 3 bases, with 16 bases left in between. The CDR3 is 15 residues long. The CDR3 loop is CASSRSGNGDTEAFF. In nucleotides, the CDR3 is TGCGCCAGCAGCCGCTCAGGGAATGGCGACACTGAAGCTTTCTTT.

The chain combines TRBV5-6 with TRBJ1-5, with TRBD1 as a possible D gene (5 bases). The CDR3 length is 14 residues. In germline, CDR1 is SGHDT, CDR2 YYEEEE. The V end lost 4 bases, the J end lost 6 bases, and 14 bases lay between the germline ends. The CDR3 coding sequence is TGTGCCAGCAGCCCAGGGACTCGAGGTCAGCCCCAGCATTTT. Translating it yields CASSPGTRGQPQHF.

The chain couples TRBV7-3 to TRBJ1-2; D may be TRBD1 (6 bases). V shed 5 bases and J shed 4 bases, with 11 bases lying between them. The CDR3 loop spans 13 amino acids. The germline V gene encodes CDR1 SGHTA and CDR2 FQGTGA. CDR3 sequence reads: CASSPTGRYGYTF. CDR3 nucleotides: TGTGCCAGCAGCCCTACAGGGCGCTATGGCTACACCTTC.

The V gene is TRBV2, the J gene TRBJ2-2, with unresolved D. This CDR3 comprises 12 residues. The V gene lost 8 bases and the J gene lost 3 bases, with 7 bases spanning the gap. The germline V gene has CDR1 SNHLY and CDR2 FYNNEI. Here the CDR3 reads CASATDTGELFF. CDR3 bases: TGTGCCAGCGCCACAGACACCGGGGAGCTGTTTTTT.

This clone has only one observation. V gene TRBV10-1 combines with J gene TRBJ2-2; weak D call: TRBD1 (7 bases). With 4 bases removed from V and 8 bases from J, the gap between germline ends came to 17 bases. The CDR3 sequence is 15 residues long. CDR1 and CDR2 from the germline V gene are WNHNN and SYGVQD (reference sequence). The CDR3 sequence: CASSGNTGAGGELFF. The CDR3 DNA sequence: TGCGCCAGCAGTGGGAATACAGGGGCGGGGGGGGAGCTGTTTTTT.

The chain couples TRBV4-1 to TRBJ2-7; 8 nucleotides line up with TRBD1. Trimming at V came to 2 bases and at J to 6 bases, leaving 6 bases not matched to a gene. CDR3 length: 14 residues. Germline CDR1 MGHRA, CDR2 YSYEKL. CDR3: CASSQITQGAEQYF. CDR3 in DNA: TGCGCCAGCAGCCAAATTACCCAGGGGGCCGAGCAGTACTTC.

V and J are TRBV27 and TRBJ1-5, with D possibly being TRBD1 (5 bases). The CDR3 covers 15 residues. Germline CDR1 reads MNHEY; CDR2 reads SMNVEV (reference sequence). Trimming took 10 bases from V and 6 from J, leaving 22 bases between them. CDR3 in amino acids: CATSPGGGVGQPQHF. The CDR3 DNA follows: TGTGCCACCTCCCCGGGGGGAGGGGTAGGTCAGCCCCAGCATTTT.

V and J are TRBV7-3 and TRBJ2-1; 11 bases align to TRBD2. V dropped 4 bases and J dropped 8; count of bases not matched to a gene: 4. The V gene's germline CDR1 is SGHTA and CDR2 FQGTGA. The CDR3 is 14 amino acids. The CDR3 loop reads CASSYSGGAYEQFF. DNA for the CDR3: TGTGCCAGCAGCTATAGCGGGGGGGCTTATGAGCAGTTCTTC.

The V gene is TRBV11-2, the J gene TRBJ1-6, with D hard to call. V was clipped by 0 bases and J by 9 bases, with 3 bases between them. This CDR3 contains 12 residues. The germline CDR1 and CDR2 sequences are SGHAT and FQNNGV. CDR3 residues: CASSLEASPLHF. CDR3 sequence (DNA): TGTGCCAGCAGCTTAGAAGCTTCACCCCTCCACTTT.

V and J are TRBV19 and TRBJ2-5; tentative D call: TRBD2 (7 bases). The CDR3 runs to 15 residues. Germline values: CDR1 LNHDA, CDR2 SQIVND (reference sequence). The ends were cut back, 6 bases at V and 4 bases at J, with 18 bases in the middle. CDR3 region: CASSARGAVRETQYF. The CDR3 coding sequence is TGTGCCAGTAGCGCCCGGGGGGCGGTAAGAGAGACCCAGTACTTC.

V gene TRBV2 combines with J gene TRBJ1-1; unclear D gene. Deletions cut 3 bases from V and 5 bases from J, with 10 bases between. Germline CDR1 SNHLY, CDR2 FYNNEI. The CDR3 is 13 amino acids. CDR3 nucleotides: TGTGCCAGCAGTGAGGAGGCAGAGACTGAAGCTTTCTTT. Its translation is CASSEEAETEAFF.

This rearrangement joins TRBV11-2 to TRBJ2-6; D possibly corresponds to TRBD1 (5 bases). With 5 bases removed from V and 2 bases from J, the gap between germline ends came to 16 bases. The germline V gene has CDR1 SGHAT and CDR2 FQNNGV. This CDR3 has 17 amino acids. The CDR3 sequence: CASSAIGAGAGANVLTF. CDR3 sequence (DNA): TGTGCCAGCAGCGCGATTGGGGCAGGAGCTGGGGCCAACGTCCTGACTTTC. Full variable domain (outside the CDR3, taken from reference TRBV11-2 and TRBJ2-6): EAGVAQSPRYKIIEKRQSVAFWCNPISGHATLYWYQQILGQGPKLLIQFQNNGVVDDSQLPKDRFSAERLKGVDSTLKIQPAKLEDSAVYLCASSAIGAGAGANVLTFGAGSRLTVL.

The rearrangement uses TRBV9 and TRBJ2-3; D gene unclear. Germline assignment: CDR1 SGDLS and CDR2 YYNGEE. V shed 7 bases and J shed 4 bases, with 13 bases lying between them. This CDR3 is 13 amino acids long. The CDR3 DNA reads TGTGCCAGCGTGGGCGATACGGCAGATACGCAGTATTTT. Encoded protein: CASVGDTADTQYF.

The genes are TRBV5-1 and TRBJ2-1; 9 bases line up with TRBD1. V was pared by 3 bases and J by 10 bases, with 2 bases of the junction left unmatched. The CDR3 covers 12 residues. The germline CDR1 and CDR2 sequences are SGHRS and YFSETQ. CDR3 sequence (DNA): TGCGCCAGCAGCTCTACAGGGGGCGAGCAGTTCTTC. Residues: CASSSTGGEQFF.

This clone showed up just once. J is TRBJ1-1 and V is TRBV18, with D maybe TRBD1 (5 bases). V was shortened by 0 bases and J by 4 bases, with 12 bases between the two germline ends. CDR3 size: 15 residues. Per the germline V gene, CDR1 is KGHSH and CDR2 is LQKENI. The CDR3 reads CASSPPGRVGTEAFF. DNA of the CDR3: TGTGCCAGCTCACCACCGGGCAGGGTAGGCACTGAAGCTTTCTTT.

The V gene is TRBV19, the J gene TRBJ2-1; 7 nucleotides align to TRBD1. The CDR3 covers 15 residues. CDR1 and CDR2 from the germline V gene are LNHDA and SQIVND (reference sequence). V trimming: 4 bases; J trimming: 5 bases; junction bases outside the gene matches: 8. The CDR3 region has the DNA TGTGCCAGTAGTACTCCGGGACAGACCAACAATGAGCAGTTCTTC. Translating gives CASSTPGQTNNEQFF.

This chain connects TRBV15 to TRBJ2-5; TRBD2 might be the D (5 bases). The CDR3 consists of 11 residues. Germline V gives CDR1 LNHNV, CDR2 YYDKDF (reference sequence). CDR3 loop: CAILVQETQYF. DNA of the CDR3: TGTGCTATACTAGTCCAAGAGACCCAGTACTTC.

The CDR3 DNA sequence: TGTGCCAGCTCCCTCAGCGCGGGGCCACGCTCTGGAAACACCATATATTTT. It is translated as CASSLSAGPRSGNTIYF. This chain uses TRBV18 with TRBJ1-3; the D gene is possibly TRBD1 (5 bases). The CDR3 has 17 amino acids. Trimming stripped 6 bases from V and 0 bases from J, with 18 bases between. Germline lookup yields CDR1 KGHSH and CDR2 LQKENI.